The 8 T cell receptor beta chains given below trace back to one sample, sequenced in a study of T cells in Graves' hyperthyroidism and ophthalmopathy. Amplification yielded TCR beta CDR3 regions, with RNA transcripts as the source. In the first-round RT-PCR of the TCR CDR3, the HTBI primer set was used. MiXCR, run by TCRdb on the multiplex PCR reads, gives a single entry per CDR3 protein. The table shows hundreds of thousands of distinct CDR3 sequences, with about a sixth occurring only once. Sequenced: blood. These receptors all stem from a woman aged 18-29 years with Graves' hyperthyroidism.

This clonotype has at least ten counts. The chain joins TRBV5-1 to TRBJ2-3, with D hard to call. The CDR3 covers 13 residues. V lost 7 bases, J lost 2 bases, and 11 bases lay in between. The germline CDR1 and CDR2 sequences are SGHRS and YFSETQ. The CDR3 nucleotides read TGCGCCAGCCGCCGGTCGAACACAGATACGCAGTATTTT. Protein sequence: CASRRSNTDTQYF.

The chain links TRBV4-1 to TRBJ2-1; TRBD2 matches 8 bases. The CDR3 totals 12 residues. Trimming took 2 bases from V and 14 from J; bases not matched to a gene: 5. Per the germline V gene, CDR1 is MGHRA and CDR2 is YSYEKL. CDR3 nucleotide sequence: TGCGCCAGCAGCCAAACCGGGACTAGTGAGTTCTTC. It translates to CASSQTGTSEFF.

This clonotype was recorded many times. The rearrangement links TRBV6-1 to TRBJ2-7; 9 bases line up with TRBD1. Germline V gene data show CDR1 as MNHNS and CDR2 as SASEGT. The ends lost 3 bases at V and 2 bases at J; junction bases unmatched: 8. The CDR3 totals 16 residues. The CDR3 DNA is TGTGCCAGCAGTGAGGCGATAGGACAGGGGACCTACGAGCAGTACTTC. Translation: CASSEAIGQGTYEQYF.

As for this clonotype: A much bigger clone sits one base away, suggesting this may be a read error. The rearrangement joins TRBV5-1 to TRBJ1-2, with D possibly TRBD1 on 6 matching bases. With 4 bases removed from V and 6 bases from J, the gap between germline ends came to 16 bases. The CDR3 contains 14 residues. The germline CDR1 and CDR2 sequences are SGHRS and YFSETQ. For the CDR3, the DNA is TGCGCCAGCAGCGCCATAGGGGGGCCTCATGGCTACACCTTC. Amino acids: CASSAIGGPHGYTF.

The chain is built from TRBV4-1 and TRBJ2-1; D is possibly TRBD1 (6 bases). Germline V CDR1 and CDR2: MGHRA, YSYEKL. This CDR3 has 15 amino acids. Between the trimmed V and J ends, which lost 4 bases and 9 bases, there was a span of 19 bases. Here the CDR3 reads CASSLQPQGKREQFF. The CDR3 bases are TGCGCCAGCAGCCTCCAACCACAGGGTAAACGTGAGCAGTTCTTC.

A note on this clonotype: A much larger clone differs by one base, so this may be a read error. V usage is TRBV7-2 and J usage is TRBJ2-7, with 7 bases lining up with TRBD1. The germline V gene encodes CDR1 SGHTA and CDR2 FQGNSA. CDR3 length: 14 residues. The CDR3 region is CVSSSQGLNYEQYF. The CDR3 DNA reads TGTGTCAGCAGCTCACAGGGGCTTAACTACGAGCAGTACTTC.

This clonotype was seen at least ten times. The gene calls are TRBV25-1 and TRBJ2-1, with 8 bases identical to TRBD1. CDR1 MGHDK and CDR2 SYGVNS come from the germline V gene. The ends lost 1 base at V and 5 bases at J; junction bases unmatched: 4. The CDR3 is 15 amino acids. The CDR3 nucleotides read TGTGCCAGCAGTGAATCAGGGACAGGAGACAATGAGCAGTTCTTC. This translates into CASSESGTGDNEQFF.

J is TRBJ2-3 and V is TRBV5-6; 14 bases are shared with TRBD2. Germline V gene sequence: CDR1 SGHDT, CDR2 YYEEEE. The CDR3 runs 20 residues. V lost 4 bases to trimming and J lost 3 bases; unmatched junction nucleotides: 16. The CDR3, as DNA: TGTGCCAGCAGCCCGTCGGGACTAGCGGGAGTAGTTATGGGGACAGATACGCAGTATTTT. Amino acid sequence: CASSPSGLAGVVMGTDTQYF.